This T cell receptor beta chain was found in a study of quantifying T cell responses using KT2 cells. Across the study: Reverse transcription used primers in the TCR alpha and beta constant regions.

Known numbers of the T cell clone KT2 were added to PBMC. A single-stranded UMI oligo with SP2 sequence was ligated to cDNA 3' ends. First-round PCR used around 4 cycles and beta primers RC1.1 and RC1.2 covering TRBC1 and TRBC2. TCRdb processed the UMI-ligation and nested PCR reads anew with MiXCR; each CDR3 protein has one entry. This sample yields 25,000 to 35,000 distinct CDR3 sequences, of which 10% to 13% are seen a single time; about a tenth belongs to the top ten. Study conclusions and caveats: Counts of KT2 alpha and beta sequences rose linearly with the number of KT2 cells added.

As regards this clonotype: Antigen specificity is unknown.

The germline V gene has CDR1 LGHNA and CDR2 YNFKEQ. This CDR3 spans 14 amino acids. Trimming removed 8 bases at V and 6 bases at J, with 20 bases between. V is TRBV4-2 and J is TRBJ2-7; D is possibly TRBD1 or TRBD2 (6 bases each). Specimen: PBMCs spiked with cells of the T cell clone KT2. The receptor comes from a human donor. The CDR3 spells CASGDGGPNPEQYF. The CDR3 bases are TGTGCCAGCGGCGATGGGGGGCCAAACCCCGAGCAGTACTTC.